Listed here are 3 T cell receptor beta chains from one sample, sequenced in a study of glioma-infiltrating T cells after dendritic cell vaccination. Method: immunoSEQ multiplex PCR; TCRdb's copy keeps in-frame clones and lacks some. The top ten clones hold more than 10% of a sample with roughly 100,000 clones, roughly 79% of them seen once. The sequencing here drew on blood, taken before dendritic cell vaccination. All receptors come from a human donor with glioblastoma.

The sample holds a few counts of this clone. The rearrangement links TRBV7-2 to TRBJ2-6, with D perhaps TRBD2 (5 bases). The CDR3 length is 15 residues. V was pared by 6 bases and J by 4 bases, with 13 bases between. Germline values: CDR1 SGHTA, CDR2 FQGNSA. CDR3 sequence (DNA): TGTGCCAGCAGTTACCCGGGGTTAGGGGCCAACGTCCTGACTTTC. Residues: CASSYPGLGANVLTF.

This clone was seen just once. CDR3 sequence (DNA): TGTGCCAGCAGCTTACGGGACACTGAAGCTTTCTTT. Translated, it gives CASSLRDTEAFF. The rearrangement uses TRBV13 and TRBJ1-1; D not resolved. V was trimmed by 2 bases and J by 3 bases, leaving 4 bases between them. Looked up from germline, CDR1 is PRHDT and CDR2 is FYEKMQ (reference sequence). This CDR3 has 12 amino acids.

V usage is TRBV25-1 and J usage is TRBJ1-1; TRBD1 might be the D (6 bases). The CDR3 is made up of 14 amino acids. Germline V lookup: CDR1 MGHDK, CDR2 SYGVNS. Trimming shortened V by 3 bases and J by 6 bases, and 14 bases separated the two germline ends. The CDR3 nucleotides are TGTGCCAGCAGTGAGGGGGCGGAAACCCCTGAAGCTTTCTTT. It encodes CASSEGAETPEAFF.